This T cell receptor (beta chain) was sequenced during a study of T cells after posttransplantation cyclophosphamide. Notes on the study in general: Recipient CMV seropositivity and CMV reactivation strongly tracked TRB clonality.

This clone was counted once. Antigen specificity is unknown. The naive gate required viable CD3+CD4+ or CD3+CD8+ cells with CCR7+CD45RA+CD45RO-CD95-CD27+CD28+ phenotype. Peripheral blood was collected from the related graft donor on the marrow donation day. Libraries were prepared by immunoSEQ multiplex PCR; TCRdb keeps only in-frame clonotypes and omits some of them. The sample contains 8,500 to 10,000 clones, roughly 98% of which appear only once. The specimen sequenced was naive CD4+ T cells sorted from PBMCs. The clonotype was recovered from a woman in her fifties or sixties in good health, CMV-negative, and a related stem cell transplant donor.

The CDR3, as DNA: TGTGCCAGTAGTATAAGACTAGCGGGGAGCTACGAGCAGTACTTC. Its translation: CASSIRLAGSYEQYF. The chain uses TRBV19 and TRBJ2-5; 11 nucleotides line up with TRBD2. The J call may be wrong; the DNA end is better matched by TRBJ2-7. From germline, CDR1 is LNHDA and CDR2 SQIVND (reference sequence). The CDR3 loop spans 15 amino acids.